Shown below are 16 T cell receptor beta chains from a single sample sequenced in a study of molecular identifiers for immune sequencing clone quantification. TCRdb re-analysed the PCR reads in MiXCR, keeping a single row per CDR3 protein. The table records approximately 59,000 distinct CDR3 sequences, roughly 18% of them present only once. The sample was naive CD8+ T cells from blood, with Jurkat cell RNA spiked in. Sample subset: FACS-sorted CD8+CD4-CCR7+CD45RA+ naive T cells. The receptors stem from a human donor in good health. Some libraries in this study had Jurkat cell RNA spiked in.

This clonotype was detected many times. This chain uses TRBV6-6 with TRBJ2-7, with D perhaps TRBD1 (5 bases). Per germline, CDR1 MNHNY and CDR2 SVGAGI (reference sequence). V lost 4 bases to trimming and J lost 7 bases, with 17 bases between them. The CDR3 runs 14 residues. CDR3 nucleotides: TGTGCCAGCAGTTCAGGGTTCCGGTGGGATGAGCAGTACTTC. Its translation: CASSSGFRWDEQYF.

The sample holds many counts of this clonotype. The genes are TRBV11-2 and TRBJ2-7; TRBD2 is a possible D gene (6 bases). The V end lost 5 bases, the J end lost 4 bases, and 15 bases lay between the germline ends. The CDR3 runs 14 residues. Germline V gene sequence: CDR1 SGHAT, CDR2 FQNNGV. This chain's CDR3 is CASSPDYERYEQYF. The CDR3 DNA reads TGTGCCAGCAGCCCGGACTATGAGCGGTACGAGCAGTACTTC. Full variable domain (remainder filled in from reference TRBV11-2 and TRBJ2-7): EAGVAQSPRYKIIEKRQSVAFWCNPISGHATLYWYQQILGQGPKLLIQFQNNGVVDDSQLPKDRFSAERLKGVDSTLKIQPAKLEDSAVYLCASSPDYERYEQYFGPGTRLTVT.

The CDR3 DNA follows: TGTGCCAGCAAGCAGGTCCGAGAGACCCAGTACTTC. Amino acids: CASKQVRETQYF. V and J are TRBV2 and TRBJ2-5; D is unclear. The CDR3 length is 12 residues. V lost 7 bases and J lost 4, with 10 bases in between. Germline V gene sequence: CDR1 SNHLY, CDR2 FYNNEI.

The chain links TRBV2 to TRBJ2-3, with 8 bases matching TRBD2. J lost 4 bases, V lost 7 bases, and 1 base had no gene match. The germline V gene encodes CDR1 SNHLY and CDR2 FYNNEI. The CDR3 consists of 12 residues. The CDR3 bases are TGTGCCAGCACGGGACTAGCAGATACGCAGTATTTT. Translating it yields CASTGLADTQYF.

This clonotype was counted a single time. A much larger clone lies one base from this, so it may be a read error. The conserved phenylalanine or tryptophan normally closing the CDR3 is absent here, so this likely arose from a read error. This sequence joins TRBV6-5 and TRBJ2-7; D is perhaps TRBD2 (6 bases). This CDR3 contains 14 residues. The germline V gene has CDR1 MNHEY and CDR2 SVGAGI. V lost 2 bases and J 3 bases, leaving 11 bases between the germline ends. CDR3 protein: CASSYGLSYYEQYY. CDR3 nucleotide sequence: TGTGCCAGCAGTTACGGACTATCGTACTACGAGCAGTACTAC.

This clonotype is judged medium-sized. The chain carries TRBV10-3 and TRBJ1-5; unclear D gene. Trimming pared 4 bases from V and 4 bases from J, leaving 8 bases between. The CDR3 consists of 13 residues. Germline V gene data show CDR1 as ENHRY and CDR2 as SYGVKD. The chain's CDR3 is CAISGANNQPQHF. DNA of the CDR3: TGTGCCATCAGTGGCGCGAATAATCAGCCCCAGCATTTT.

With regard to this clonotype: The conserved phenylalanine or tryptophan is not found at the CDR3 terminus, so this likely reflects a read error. CDR3 region: CASGWDSYEQYL. CDR3 bases: TGTGCTAGTGGTTGGGACAGTTACGAGCAGTACCTC. The chain uses TRBV12-5 and TRBJ2-7; 7 positions agree with TRBD1. Germline values: CDR1 LGHNT, CDR2 FRNRAP. The CDR3 is made up of 12 amino acids. Unmatched junction bases numbered 1, after V lost 4 bases and J lost 4 bases.

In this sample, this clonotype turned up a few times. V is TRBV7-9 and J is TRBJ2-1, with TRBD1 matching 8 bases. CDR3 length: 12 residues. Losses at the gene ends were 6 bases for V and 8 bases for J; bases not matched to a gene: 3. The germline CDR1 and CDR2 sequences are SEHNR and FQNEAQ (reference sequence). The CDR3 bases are TGTGCCAGCAGGACAGGGGTCGATGAGCAGTTCTTC. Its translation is CASRTGVDEQFF.

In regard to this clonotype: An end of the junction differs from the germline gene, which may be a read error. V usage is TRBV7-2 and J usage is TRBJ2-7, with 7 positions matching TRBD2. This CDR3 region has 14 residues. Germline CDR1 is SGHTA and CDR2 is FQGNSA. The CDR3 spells CASGPSGGFYEQHF. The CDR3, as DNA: TGTGCCAGCGGCCCATCCGGGGGGTTCTACGAGCAGCACTTC.

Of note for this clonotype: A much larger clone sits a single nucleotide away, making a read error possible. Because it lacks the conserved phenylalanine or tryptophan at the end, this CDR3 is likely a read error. The CDR3 coding sequence is TGTGCCAGCAGCCCGGACTCATACAATGAGCAGTTCCTC. Its protein product is CASSPDSYNEQFL. The V gene is TRBV7-9, the J gene TRBJ2-1; TRBD2 might be the D (5 bases). V shed 5 bases and J shed 4 bases, with 9 bases lying between them. CDR3 size: 13 residues. The germline CDR1 and CDR2 sequences are SEHNR and FQNEAQ (reference sequence).

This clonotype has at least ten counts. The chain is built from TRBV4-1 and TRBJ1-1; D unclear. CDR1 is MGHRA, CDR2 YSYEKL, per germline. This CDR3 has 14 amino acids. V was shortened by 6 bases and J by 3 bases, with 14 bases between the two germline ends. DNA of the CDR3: TGCGCCAGCAGTCTCTCAGGTCCGGACACTGAAGCTTTCTTT. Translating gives CASSLSGPDTEAFF.

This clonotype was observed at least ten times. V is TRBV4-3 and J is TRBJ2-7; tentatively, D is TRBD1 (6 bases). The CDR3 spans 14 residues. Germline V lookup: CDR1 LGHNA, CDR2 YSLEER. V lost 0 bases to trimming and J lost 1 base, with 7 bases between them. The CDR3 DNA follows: TGCGCCAGCAGCCAAGATACAGGGTCCTACGAGCAGTACTTC. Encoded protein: CASSQDTGSYEQYF.

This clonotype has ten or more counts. In nucleotides, the CDR3 is TGTGCCAGCAGTTTAGAGGGTCTGGTCGAGCAGTACTTC. Translating gives CASSLEGLVEQYF. The chain recombines TRBV28 with TRBJ2-7, with D perhaps TRBD2 (5 bases). Looked up from germline, CDR1 is MDHEN and CDR2 is SYDVKM. The CDR3 totals 13 residues. The V gene lost 2 bases and the J gene lost 6 bases, with 11 bases spanning the gap.

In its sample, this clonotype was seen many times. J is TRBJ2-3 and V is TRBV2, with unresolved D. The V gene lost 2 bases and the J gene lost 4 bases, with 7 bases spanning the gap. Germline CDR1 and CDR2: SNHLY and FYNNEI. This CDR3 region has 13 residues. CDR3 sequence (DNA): TGTGCCAGCAGTGAAAGTGGGGCAGATACGCAGTATTTT. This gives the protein CASSESGADTQYF.

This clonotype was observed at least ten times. CDR3 sequence (DNA): TGTGCCAGCTCACCCAGGGGGCCGGTAGACACTGAAGCTTTCTTT. Translated: CASSPRGPVDTEAFF. The V call is TRBV18, the J call TRBJ1-1; 8 bases fit TRBD1. V dropped 3 bases and J dropped 3; count of bases not matched to a gene: 6. This CDR3 is 15 amino acids long. Germline loops: CDR1 KGHSH, CDR2 LQKENI.

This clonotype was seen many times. The CDR3 reads CAWSVTGEQFF. CDR3 in DNA: TGTGCCTGGAGTGTGACTGGTGAGCAGTTCTTC. The chain employs TRBV30 and TRBJ2-1; D remains unclear. This CDR3 spans 11 amino acids. The V gene's germline CDR1 is GTSNPN and CDR2 SVGIG (reference sequence). Trimming removed 0 bases at V and 9 bases at J, with 6 bases between. Drawing the rest from reference TRBV30 and TRBJ2-1, the complete variable domain is SQTIHQWPATLVQPVGSPLSLECTVEGTSNPNLYWYRQAAGRGLQLLFYSVGIGQISSEVPQNLSASRPQDRQFILSSKKLLLSDSGFYLCAWSVTGEQFFGPGTRLTVL.